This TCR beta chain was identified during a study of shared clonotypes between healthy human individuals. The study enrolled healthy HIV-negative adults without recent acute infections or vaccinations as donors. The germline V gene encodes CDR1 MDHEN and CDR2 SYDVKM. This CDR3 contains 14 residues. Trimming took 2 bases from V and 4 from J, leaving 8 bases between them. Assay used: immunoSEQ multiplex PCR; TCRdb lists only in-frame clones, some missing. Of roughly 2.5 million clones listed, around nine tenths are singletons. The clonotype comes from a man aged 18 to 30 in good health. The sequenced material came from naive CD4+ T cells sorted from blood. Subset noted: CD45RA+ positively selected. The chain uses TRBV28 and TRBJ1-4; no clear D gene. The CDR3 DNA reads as TGTGCCAGCAGTTTAGACGGAGGTAATGAAAAACTGTTTTTT. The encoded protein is CASSLDGGNEKLFF.